This TCR beta chain was found in a study of T cell changes during pregnancy in multiple sclerosis. There are 16 residues in the CDR3. With 5 bases clipped from V and 5 bases from J, the junction kept 9 bases outside the gene matches. CDR1 SGHTA and CDR2 FQGNSA come from the germline V gene. Measured with immunoSEQ multiplex PCR; TCRdb has only the in-frame clones, and not every one. The sample records about 93,000 clones, about 92% being singletons. This specimen consisted of peripheral blood, obtained after pregnancy. This sequence originates from a female donor with multiple sclerosis, enrolled in a pregnancy study. This chain connects TRBV7-2 to TRBJ2-3; 11 bases align to TRBD2. CDR3 sequence reads: CASSTILAGEGDTQYF. In nucleotides, the CDR3 is TGTGCCAGCAGCACTATACTAGCGGGAGAGGGAGATACGCAGTATTTT.